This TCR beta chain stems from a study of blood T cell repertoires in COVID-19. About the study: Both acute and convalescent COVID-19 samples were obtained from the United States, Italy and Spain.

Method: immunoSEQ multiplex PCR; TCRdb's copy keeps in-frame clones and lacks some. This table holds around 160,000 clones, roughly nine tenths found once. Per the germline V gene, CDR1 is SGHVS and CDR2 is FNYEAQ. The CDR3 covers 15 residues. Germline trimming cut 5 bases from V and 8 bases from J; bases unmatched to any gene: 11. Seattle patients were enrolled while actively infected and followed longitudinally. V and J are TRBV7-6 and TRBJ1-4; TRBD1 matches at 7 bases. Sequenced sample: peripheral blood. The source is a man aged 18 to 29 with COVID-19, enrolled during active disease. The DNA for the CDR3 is TGTGCCAGCAGCCCCAGGACAGGTCGAGGCGAAAAACTGTTTTTT. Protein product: CASSPRTGRGEKLFF.